One and the same sample provided the 30 T cell receptor beta chains below, sequenced in a study of tumor-infiltrating lymphocytes in primary liver carcinoma. Unsorted bulk tissue (roughly 17-33 mg) underwent RNA and DNA co-extraction. Total RNA amounting to 450 to 550 ng was the source from which TCR beta cDNA was made with a constant-region primer. The TCR beta library was amplified through three nested multiplex PCR rounds in a modified ARM-PCR procedure. In the first two PCR rounds, TRBV1-TRBV30 forward primers were paired with a C-beta reverse primer, and each round lasted about 10 cycles. TCRdb ran MiXCR on the multiplex PCR reads and lists one entry per CDR3 protein. This table holds around 120,000 distinct CDR3 sequences, around two thirds found once. Sequenced sample: liver tumor tissue from sampling region 1. Subset here: tumor region T1, superior pole. The receptor source for this set is an older woman with primary liver carcinoma and hepatitis B virus infection.

Concerning this clonotype itself: With a much larger clone just one base away, this may be a read error. The genes are TRBV14 and TRBJ2-3; weak D call: TRBD1 (6 bases). Germline V gene data show CDR1 as SGHDN and CDR2 as FVKESK. With 4 bases removed from V and 5 bases from J, the gap between germline ends came to 13 bases. The CDR3 length is 14 residues. The CDR3 region has the DNA TGTGCCAGCAGCCTGGACATGGGACAAGATACGCAGTATTTT. Its translation: CASSLDMGQDTQYF. The full variable domain, with the rest looked up from reference TRBV14 and TRBJ2-3, is EAGVTQFPSHSVIEKGQTVTLRCDPISGHDNLYWYRRVMGKEIKFLLHFVKESKQDESGMPNNRFLAERTGGTYSTLKVQPAELEDSGVYFCASSLDMGQDTQYFGPGTRLTVL.

V and J are TRBV15 and TRBJ1-2; D unclear. The germline gives CDR1 LNHNV, CDR2 YYDKDF (reference sequence). This CDR3 has 14 amino acids. The V gene lost 0 bases and the J gene lost 4 bases, with 9 bases spanning the gap. CDR3 in amino acids: CATSRDSLSYGYTF. The CDR3 DNA reads as TGTGCCACCAGCAGAGATAGTCTGTCCTATGGCTACACCTTC.

The rearrangement links TRBV11-2 to TRBJ2-2; D call uncertain. Germline assignment: CDR1 SGHAT and CDR2 FQNNGV. Trimming removed 2 bases at V and 1 base at J, with 8 bases between. The CDR3 runs to 15 residues. The CDR3: CASSLHRGNTGELFF. The CDR3 region has the DNA TGTGCCAGCAGCTTACACAGAGGGAACACCGGGGAGCTGTTTTTT.

This clonotype was detected once. The chain employs TRBV11-2 and TRBJ2-4; D not resolved. The CDR3 runs to 13 residues. CDR1 and CDR2 (germline): SGHAT, FQNNGV. Trimming stripped 4 bases from V and 9 bases from J, with 13 bases between. The CDR3 is CASSSGVTAIQYF. The CDR3 nucleotides are TGTGCCAGCAGCTCAGGTGTGACGGCCATTCAGTACTTC.

With respect to this clonotype: Given a much more abundant clone one base away, this may be a read error. The chain uses TRBV6-1 and TRBJ2-7; no definite D call. Germline loops: CDR1 MNHNS, CDR2 SASEGT. This CDR3 spans 11 amino acids. CDR3 amino acids: CSITKLYEQYF. The CDR3 nucleotides read TGTTCCATCACCAAGCTGTACGAGCAGTACTTC.

Comment on this clonotype: The conserved final phenylalanine or tryptophan is absent from the CDR3, which likely points to a read error. The chain links TRBV11-2 to TRBJ2-1; 9 bases align to TRBD1. This CDR3 has 14 amino acids. Germline V gene lookup returns CDR1 SGHAT and CDR2 FQNNGV. The CDR3 protein is CAISLGTGRNEQFL. CDR3 sequence (DNA): TGTGCCATCAGCTTAGGGACAGGGCGCAATGAGCAGTTCCTC.

CDR3 sequence: CASSPDISTDTQYF. The CDR3 bases are TGTGCCAGCAGTCCGGACATCAGCACAGATACGCAGTATTTT. The chain is built from TRBV11-2 and TRBJ2-3, with a possible D match to TRBD1 (5 bases). Germline CDR1 is SGHAT and CDR2 is FQNNGV. V dropped 6 bases and J dropped 0 bases, with 10 bases sitting between them. The CDR3 contains 14 residues.

This clonotype was detected ten times or more. This chain links TRBV5-8 with TRBJ1-5, with 9 bases aligning to TRBD1. The length of the CDR3 is 14 residues. The trim removed 3 bases at V and 4 bases at J, leaving 2 bases unmatched. Germline values: CDR1 SGHTS, CDR2 YDEGEE. DNA for the CDR3: TGTGCCAGCAGCTGGGACAGGGTAAATCAGCCCCAGCATTTT. Protein sequence: CASSWDRVNQPQHF.

Remarks on this clonotype: An end of the junction differs from the germline gene, which may be a read error. This chain uses TRBV4-2 with TRBJ2-5; TRBD2 aligns across 12 bases. The CDR3 has 16 residues. CDR1 is LGHNA and CDR2 is YNFKEQ in the germline V gene. CDR3 in DNA: TGTGCCAGCATCCAAGATTTAACTAGCGGGAGGGAGACCCAGTACTTC. Amino acids: CASIQDLTSGRETQYF.

About this clonotype: A much bigger clone sits one base away, suggesting this may be a read error. The chain uses TRBV20-1 and TRBJ2-2, with 10 positions matching TRBD2. CDR1 and CDR2 from the germline V gene are DFQATT and SNEGSKA (reference sequence). This CDR3 spans 17 amino acids. CDR3 DNA sequence: TGCAGTGCTAGAGATCCGGCTAGCGGGAGTCTGGGCGGGGTGCTGTTTTTT. Its protein is CSARDPASGSLGGVLFF.

As concerns this clonotype: A single base separates this from a much larger clone, so it may be a read error. The chain is built from TRBV11-2 and TRBJ2-1, with D maybe TRBD2 (5 bases). Per the germline V gene, CDR1 is SGHAT and CDR2 is FQNNGV. The CDR3 contains 14 residues. The CDR3 loop reads CASTLLRDTGEQFF. The CDR3 region has the DNA TGTGCCAGCACCTTACTCCGGGATACGGGTGAGCAGTTCTTC. Full variable domain (rest looked up from reference TRBV11-2 and TRBJ2-1): EAGVAQSPRYKIIEKRQSVAFWCNPISGHATLYWYQQILGQGPKLLIQFQNNGVVDDSQLPKDRFSAERLKGVDSTLKIQPAKLEDSAVYLCASTLLRDTGEQFFGPGTRLTVL.

The chain links TRBV30 to TRBJ2-5; 9 bases are shared with TRBD2. V was clipped by 2 bases and J by 1 base; unmatched bases: 5. The CDR3 contains 15 residues. Looked up from germline, CDR1 is GTSNPN and CDR2 is SVGIG (reference sequence). CDR3 sequence reads: CAWSLRAGGQETQYF. CDR3 coding DNA: TGTGCCTGGAGTCTTCGAGCGGGAGGCCAAGAGACCCAGTACTTC.

Comment on this clonotype: The final CDR3 position lacks the conserved phenylalanine or tryptophan, pointing to a likely read error. It is unclear where the CDR3 begins or ends on the DNA, so no DNA is shown, and the CDR3 is as TCRdb lists it. V gene TRBV11-2 combines with J gene TRBJ2-7; the listed D gene, TRBD1, was not tested against the DNA. Including both end residues, the CDR3 is 16 amino acids long. The V gene's germline CDR1 is SGHAT and CDR2 FQNNGV. CDR3 in amino acids: CASSLRSGQGTYEEYL.

Of note for this clonotype: One end of the junction fails to match germline, which may point to a read error. V usage is TRBV5-4 and J usage is TRBJ2-1, with 8 bases fitting TRBD2. This CDR3 comprises 14 residues. Per germline, CDR1 SGHNT and CDR2 YYREEE (reference sequence). CDR3 in amino acids: CSSSGSSSYNEQFF. CDR3 DNA: TGTTCCAGCAGCGGGAGTAGCTCCTACAATGAACAGTTCTTC.

In regard to this clonotype: Its ends do not fully match the called genes, so a read error is possible. This sequence joins TRBV29-1 and TRBJ2-3; either TRBD1 or TRBD2 may supply D (5 bases each). CDR1 and CDR2 from the germline V gene are SQVTM and ANQGSEA. This CDR3 comprises 15 residues. The CDR3 nucleotides are TGCAGCGTTGAAACTAGGGACCTGGGTAAAGATACACAGTATTTT. Its protein is CSVETRDLGKDTQYF.

The rearrangement uses TRBV18 and TRBJ1-2; weak D call: TRBD1 (5 bases). The CDR3 covers 15 residues. Germline V gene sequence: CDR1 KGHSH, CDR2 LQKENI. V was cut by 4 bases and J by 5 bases, with 17 bases left in between. CDR3 protein: CASSLRKGADYGYTF. Written as DNA, the CDR3 is TGTGCCAGCTCACTAAGGAAAGGGGCGGATTATGGCTACACCTTC.

In the case of this clonotype: No conserved phenylalanine or tryptophan is present at the end of the CDR3, so a read error is the likely explanation. This chain joins TRBV12-3 or TRBV12-4 and TRBJ1-5; D remains unclear. The CDR3 consists of 15 residues. The V end was cut by 5 bases, the J end by 6 bases, with 17 bases between. CDR3 in DNA: TGTGCCAGCAGTCCCCGCCAAGGGCGGGGTCAGCCCCAGCATCTT. This codes for CASSPRQGRGQPQHL.

As concerns this clonotype: Compared with germline, one end of the junction differs, possibly owing to a read error. CDR3 sequence: CASSFDKDHEQYF. The DNA for the CDR3 is TGTGCCAGCAGCTTCGACAAGGACCACGAGCAATACTTC. The genes are TRBV11-1 and TRBJ2-7, with no clear D. The CDR3 extends over 13 amino acids. CDR1 and CDR2 (germline): SGHAT, FQDESV (reference sequence).

The chain links TRBV5-1 to TRBJ2-3; no firm D call. The V gene's germline CDR1 is SGHRS and CDR2 YFSETQ. The CDR3 extends over 14 amino acids. Between the trimmed V and J ends, which lost 6 bases and 0 bases, there was a span of 11 bases. The CDR3 nucleotides read TGCGCCAGCACCAAGCGATCTAGCACAGATACGCAGTATTTT. This codes for CASTKRSSTDTQYF.

This chain connects TRBV5-1 to TRBJ1-2, with TRBD1 identical over 7 bases. Germline loops: CDR1 SGHRS, CDR2 YFSETQ. After removal of 4 bases from V and 2 bases from J, the junction contained 8 bases not matched to a gene. The CDR3 has 15 residues. CDR3 residues: CASSGTGQRNYGYTF. As DNA, the CDR3 is TGCGCCAGCAGCGGAACGGGACAGAGAAACTATGGCTACACCTTC.

As regards this clonotype: A much larger clone sits a single nucleotide away, making a read error possible. The chain carries TRBV12-3 or TRBV12-4 and TRBJ1-4; TRBD1 aligns across 7 bases. Losses at the gene ends were 2 bases for V and 4 bases for J; bases not matched to a gene: 7. CDR3 size: 16 residues. CDR3 amino acids: CASSLRRGQSNEKLFF. Here the CDR3 DNA reads TGTGCCAGCAGTTTAAGGCGGGGACAGAGTAATGAAAAACTGTTTTTT.

As to this clonotype: An end of the junction does not agree with germline; a read error may underlie this. V usage is TRBV5-1 and J usage is TRBJ2-1; D not resolved. This CDR3 contains 12 residues. CDR1 and CDR2 (germline): SGHRS, YFSETQ. CDR3 sequence (DNA): TGCGCCAACAGCTTGGCCTACATTGAGCAGTTCTTC. Translation: CANSLAYIEQFF.

About this clonotype: This could be a read error, since a much larger clone is one nucleotide away. The chain recombines TRBV6-1 with TRBJ2-3; D possibly uses TRBD1 or TRBD2 (6 bases each). Looked up from germline, CDR1 is MNHNS and CDR2 is SASEGT. CDR3 size: 16 residues. The CDR3 nucleotides are TGTGCCAGCCCAAGAGAGGGGGAGGCTAGCACAAATACGCAGTATTTT. This translates into CASPREGEASTNTQYF.

Turning to this clonotype: As the CDR3 is not closed by the conserved phenylalanine or tryptophan, this likely results from a read error. The rearrangement links TRBV10-3 to TRBJ2-7; D is unclear. Germline V CDR1 and CDR2: ENHRY, SYGVKD. There are 15 residues in the CDR3. The CDR3 nucleotides are TGTGCCATCAGTGAGTCCCACTGGAGCTCCTACGAACAGTACCTC. Amino acid sequence: CAISESHWSSYEQYL.

There are many counts of this clonotype. This chain links TRBV28 with TRBJ2-1; no firm D call. The CDR3 runs 13 residues. CDR1 is MDHEN, CDR2 SYDVKM, per germline. The V end lost 4 bases, the J end lost 0 bases, and 4 bases lay between the germline ends. CDR3 in amino acids: CASSWSSYNEQFF. The CDR3 DNA is TGTGCCAGCAGTTGGAGCTCCTACAATGAGCAGTTCTTC. Filled out from reference TRBV28 and TRBJ2-1, the complete variable domain reads DVKVTQSSRYLVKRTGEKVFLECVQDMDHENMFWYRQDPGLGLRLIYFSYDVKMKEKGDIPEGYSVSREKKERFSLILESASTNQTSMYLCASSWSSYNEQFFGPGTRLTVL.

Points on this clonotype: Possible read error: a much larger clone is one base away. The chain combines TRBV10-1 with TRBJ2-3; 8 positions agree with TRBD1. Trimming took 9 bases from V and 4 from J; bases not matched to a gene: 12. There are 15 residues in the CDR3. The germline V gene encodes CDR1 WNHNN and CDR2 SYGVQD (reference sequence). CDR3 loop: CARSSGQGRSDTQYF. DNA for the CDR3: TGCGCCAGAAGTTCCGGACAGGGAAGGTCAGATACGCAGTATTTT.

As for this clonotype: The junction differs from germline at one of its ends, possibly a read error. The rearrangement links TRBV28 to TRBJ2-5; D remains ambiguous. CDR1 MDHEN and CDR2 SYDVKM come from the germline V gene. The CDR3 is made up of 12 amino acids. The CDR3 DNA is TGTGCCAGCAGTCGTCCACAAGAGGCCCAATACTTC. This codes for CASSRPQEAQYF.

Points on this clonotype: An end of the junction does not agree with germline; a read error may underlie this. The V and J genes are TRBV4-2 and TRBJ2-1; 10 nucleotides match TRBD2. There are 17 residues in the CDR3. Germline lookup yields CDR1 LGHNA and CDR2 YNFKEQ. This CDR3 is CPSSLLAGGSSYNEQFF. The CDR3 DNA reads TGTCCCAGCAGCCTGTTAGCGGGAGGTAGCTCCTACAATGAGCAGTTCTTC.

As regards this clonotype: Being one base from a much bigger clone, this may be a read error. This chain uses TRBV28 with TRBJ1-4; D possibly corresponds to TRBD1 (5 bases). This CDR3 has 18 amino acids. Germline V CDR1 and CDR2: MDHEN, SYDVKM. DNA for the CDR3: TGTGCCAGCAGTTTATTCCATTCTCTCGGGACGGTAAATGAAAGACTGTTTTTT. It yields the protein CASSLFHSLGTVNERLFF.

With regard to this clonotype: Possible read error: a much larger clone is one base away. The chain combines TRBV4-2 with TRBJ2-3; 12 bases agree with TRBD2. Germline V gene lookup returns CDR1 LGHNA and CDR2 YNFKEQ. The CDR3 sequence is 17 residues long. CDR3 in amino acids: CASSQVASGRALITHYF. The CDR3 DNA follows: TGTGCCAGCAGCCAAGTCGCTAGCGGGAGGGCACTGATTACGCACTATTTT.